The clone carrying this T cell receptor (beta chain) was picked up a small number of times. These data belong to a study of blood T cell repertoires in COVID-19. Looking at the study overall: Collection of acute and convalescent COVID-19 samples took place in the United States, Italy and Spain. Sample material is recorded as cDNA or gDNA derived from T cells, B-cell-depleted T cells, or PBMCs.

How the authors handled the data: Counts of nucleated cells, estimated from reference gene primer amplification, were obtained. The protocol was immunoSEQ multiplex PCR, while the TCRdb copy is restricted to in-frame clones and leaves out a portion. Clone size and the V and J calls come from that table; the DNA yielded D and trimming. The profile shows 100,000 or so clones, about 88% of them singletons. The germline CDR1 and CDR2 sequences are ENHRY and SYGVKD. This CDR3 has 15 residues. V dropped 6 bases and J dropped 3; count of bases not matched to a gene: 5. The sample taken for sequencing was peripheral blood. The sequence came from a woman in her sixties or seventies with acute or convalescent COVID-19. The genes are TRBV10-3 and TRBJ1-5, with 10 bases matching TRBD1. CDR3 loop: CAIRGTGDPNQPQHF. CDR3 in DNA: TGTGCCATCAGGGGGACAGGGGACCCCAATCAGCCCCAGCATTTT.